The 4 T cell receptor beta chains given below trace back to one sample, sequenced in a study of Ad26.COV2.S vaccination and SARS-CoV-2 variants (dated by TCRdb to 2020 to 2023). Sample treatment or condition, as interpreted from the label and publication: around 19 received Ad26.COV2.S at low or high dose, single or two shots; 5 received placebo; per-sample allocation not given. Repertoires of vaccine and placebo recipients were sequenced from samples collected on day 63 after the first injection. Receptor amplification or capture employed the immunoSEQ multiplex PCR assay. Drawn from immuneACCESS, this table holds only the in-frame rearrangements with V and J called that TCRdb kept. Clones are partly lost; checked studies trace under half to an unresolved V gene and leave the rest unexplained. This sample comprises about 320,000 clones, 85% of them detected only once. Of the sample, approximately 2% falls within the top ten clones.

The sample in question was peripheral blood, obtained in a trial of Ad26.COV2.S vaccine versus placebo. The receptors come from a person aged 18-60 years who received the Ad26.COV2.S COVID-19 vaccine or a placebo.

This clone occurred a few times. The rearrangement uses TRBV28 and TRBJ2-7; D is ambiguous. In germline, CDR1 is MDHEN, CDR2 SYDVKM. The CDR3 has 15 residues. V shed 6 bases and J shed 1 base, with 16 bases lying between them. The CDR3 region is CASRGTARISYEQYF. The CDR3, as DNA: TGTGCCAGCAGGGGTACAGCACGAATATCCTACGAGCAGTACTTC.

The chain's CDR3 is CASSFQGTDTQYF. The CDR3 DNA reads TGTGCCAGCAGCTTTCAGGGCACAGATACGCAGTATTTT. V gene TRBV7-3 combines with J gene TRBJ2-3; D unresolved. CDR1 is SGHTA and CDR2 is FQGTGA in the germline V gene. Trimming stripped 3 bases from V and 1 base from J, with 5 bases between. This CDR3 contains 13 residues.

The chain uses TRBV7-2 and TRBJ1-2; D gene uncertain. The CDR3 consists of 14 residues. The germline V gene has CDR1 SGHTA and CDR2 FQGNSA. V was shortened by 1 base and J by 4 bases, with 10 bases between the two germline ends. The CDR3 sequence is CASSLGPGIYGYTF. The DNA of the CDR3 is TGTGCCAGCAGCTTAGGTCCAGGCATCTATGGCTACACCTTC.

The J gene is TRBJ2-5, the V gene TRBV6-6; D assignment may be TRBD1 or TRBD2 (5 bases each). V was pared by 3 bases and J by 7 bases, with 15 bases between. CDR3 length: 14 residues. Per germline, CDR1 MNHNY and CDR2 SVGAGI (reference sequence). CDR3: CASSYRGSRGTQYF. Here the CDR3 DNA reads TGTGCCAGCAGTTATCGGGGCAGCCGAGGGACCCAGTACTTC.